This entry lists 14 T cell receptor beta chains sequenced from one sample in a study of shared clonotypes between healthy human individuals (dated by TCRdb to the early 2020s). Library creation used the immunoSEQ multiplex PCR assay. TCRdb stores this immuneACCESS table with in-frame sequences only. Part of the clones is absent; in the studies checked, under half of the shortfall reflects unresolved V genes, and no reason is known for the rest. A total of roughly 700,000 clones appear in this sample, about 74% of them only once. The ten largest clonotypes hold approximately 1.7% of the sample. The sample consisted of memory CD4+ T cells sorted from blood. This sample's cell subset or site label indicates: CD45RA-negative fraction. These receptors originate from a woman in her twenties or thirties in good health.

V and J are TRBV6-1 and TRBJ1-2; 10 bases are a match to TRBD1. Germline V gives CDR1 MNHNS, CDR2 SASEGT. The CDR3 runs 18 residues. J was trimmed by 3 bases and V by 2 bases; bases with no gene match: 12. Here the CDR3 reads CASSEWVSTGTGDYGYTF. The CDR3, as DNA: TGTGCCAGCAGTGAATGGGTTTCCACGGGGACAGGGGACTATGGCTACACCTTC.

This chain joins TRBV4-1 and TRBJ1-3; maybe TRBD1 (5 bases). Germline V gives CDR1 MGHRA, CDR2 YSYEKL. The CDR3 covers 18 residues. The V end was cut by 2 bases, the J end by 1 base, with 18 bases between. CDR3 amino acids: CASSQPTAGKESGNTIYF. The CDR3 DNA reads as TGCGCCAGCAGCCAACCAACGGCAGGGAAAGAGTCTGGAAACACCATATATTTT.

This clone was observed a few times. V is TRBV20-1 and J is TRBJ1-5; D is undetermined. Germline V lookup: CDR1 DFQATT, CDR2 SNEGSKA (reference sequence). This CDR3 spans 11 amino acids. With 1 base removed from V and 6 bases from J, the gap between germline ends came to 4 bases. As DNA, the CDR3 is TGCAGTGCTAGAGCCACTCAGCCCCAGCATTTT. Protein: CSARATQPQHF.

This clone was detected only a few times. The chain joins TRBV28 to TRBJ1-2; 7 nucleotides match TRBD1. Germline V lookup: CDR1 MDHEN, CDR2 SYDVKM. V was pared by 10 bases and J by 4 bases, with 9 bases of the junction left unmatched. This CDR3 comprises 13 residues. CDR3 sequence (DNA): TGTGCCACCCAAACGACAGGGTCCTATGGCTACACCTTC. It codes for CATQTTGSYGYTF.

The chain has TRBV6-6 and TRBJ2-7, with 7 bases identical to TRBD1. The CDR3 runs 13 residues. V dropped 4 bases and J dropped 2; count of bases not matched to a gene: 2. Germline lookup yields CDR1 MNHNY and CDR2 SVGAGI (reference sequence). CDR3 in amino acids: CASSWTGTYEQYF. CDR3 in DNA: TGTGCCAGCAGTTGGACAGGTACCTACGAGCAGTACTTC.

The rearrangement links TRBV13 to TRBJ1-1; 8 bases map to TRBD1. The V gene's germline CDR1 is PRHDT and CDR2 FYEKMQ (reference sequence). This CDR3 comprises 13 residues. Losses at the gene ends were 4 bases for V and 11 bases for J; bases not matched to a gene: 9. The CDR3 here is CASSSSGGRWAFF. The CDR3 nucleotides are TGTGCCAGCAGCTCATCAGGGGGCCGTTGGGCTTTCTTT.

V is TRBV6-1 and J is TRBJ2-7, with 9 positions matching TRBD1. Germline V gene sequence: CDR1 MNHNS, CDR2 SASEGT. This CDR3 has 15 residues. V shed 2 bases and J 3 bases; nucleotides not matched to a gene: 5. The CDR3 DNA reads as TGTGCCAGCAGTGAATGGACAGGGGCGAGCTACGAGCAGTACTTC. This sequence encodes CASSEWTGASYEQYF.

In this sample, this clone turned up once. For the CDR3, the DNA is TGTGCCAGCAGTTTAACGGGACAGGGGGCTCGGGAGACCCAGTACTTC. It codes for CASSLTGQGARETQYF. The chain has TRBV2 and TRBJ2-5, with TRBD1 matching 12 bases. V was pared by 5 bases and J by 5 bases, with 9 bases of the junction left unmatched. In germline, CDR1 is SNHLY, CDR2 FYNNEI. CDR3 size: 16 residues. Filled out from reference TRBV2 and TRBJ2-5, the complete variable domain reads EPEVTQTPSHQVTQMGQEVILRCVPISNHLYFYWYRQILGQKVEFLVSFYNNEISEKSEIFDDQFSVERPDGSNFTLKIRSTKLEDSAMYFCASSLTGQGARETQYFGPGTRLLVL.

CDR3 DNA: TGTGCCAGCAGCGTGGAGCACACAGATACGCAGTATTTT. It yields the protein CASSVEHTDTQYF. The V gene is TRBV9, the J gene TRBJ2-3; D gene unclear. V lost 2 bases and J lost 2, with 6 bases in between. Germline CDR1 and CDR2: SGDLS and YYNGEE. This CDR3 contains 13 residues.

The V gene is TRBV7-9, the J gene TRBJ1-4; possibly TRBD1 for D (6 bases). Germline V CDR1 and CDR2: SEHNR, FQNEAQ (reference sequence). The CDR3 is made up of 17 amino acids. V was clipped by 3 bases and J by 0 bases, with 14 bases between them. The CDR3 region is CASSFAQGTATNEKLFF. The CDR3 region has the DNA TGTGCCAGCAGCTTCGCTCAGGGGACTGCAACTAATGAAAAACTGTTTTTT.

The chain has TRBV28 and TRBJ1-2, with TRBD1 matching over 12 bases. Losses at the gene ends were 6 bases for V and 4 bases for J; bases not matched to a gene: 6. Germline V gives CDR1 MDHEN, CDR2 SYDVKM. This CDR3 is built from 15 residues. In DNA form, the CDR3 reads TGTGCCAGCAGGGGACAGGGGGCGAAGGGCTATGGCTACACCTTC. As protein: CASRGQGAKGYGYTF.

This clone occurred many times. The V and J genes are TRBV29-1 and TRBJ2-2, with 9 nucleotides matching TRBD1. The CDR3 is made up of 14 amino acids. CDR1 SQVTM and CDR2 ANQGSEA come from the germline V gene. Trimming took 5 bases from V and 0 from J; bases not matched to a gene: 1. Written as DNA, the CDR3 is TGCAGCGTTCGACAGGGGGCGAACACCGGGGAGCTGTTTTTT. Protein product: CSVRQGANTGELFF.

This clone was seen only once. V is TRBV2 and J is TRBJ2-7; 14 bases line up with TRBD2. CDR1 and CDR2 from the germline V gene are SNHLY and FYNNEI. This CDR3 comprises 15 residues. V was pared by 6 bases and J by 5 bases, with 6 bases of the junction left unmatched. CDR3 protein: CASRGLAGAFNEQYF. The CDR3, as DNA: TGTGCCAGCAGGGGACTAGCGGGAGCATTTAACGAGCAGTACTTC.

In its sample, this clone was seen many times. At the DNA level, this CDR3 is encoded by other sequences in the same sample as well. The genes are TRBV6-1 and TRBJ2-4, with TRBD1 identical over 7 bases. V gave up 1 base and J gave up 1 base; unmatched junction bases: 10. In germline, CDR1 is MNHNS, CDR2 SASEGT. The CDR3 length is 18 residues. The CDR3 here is CASSEGSRDSGAKNIQYF. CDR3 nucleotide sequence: TGTGCCAGCAGTGAAGGGAGTAGGGACAGTGGGGCCAAAAACATTCAGTACTTC.